This TCR beta chain was documented in a study of blood T cell repertoires in COVID-19. At the level of the study: Samples taken during acute and convalescent COVID-19 were collected in the United States, Italy and Spain. The analysed material was cDNA or gDNA that came from T cells, B-cell-depleted T cells, or PBMCs.

This CDR3 spans 12 amino acids. Trimming removed 3 bases at V and 8 bases at J, with 10 bases between. The germline V gene encodes CDR1 SNHLY and CDR2 FYNNEI. Authors' methods: Scientists estimated how many nucleated cells there were by amplifying reference gene primers. Clones were sequenced by immunoSEQ multiplex PCR, and TCRdb holds only the in-frame ones, with some missing. V, J and clone size derive from that table, while D and trimming were established from the DNA sequence. Of 150,000 to 200,000 clones listed, roughly 82% were seen once; the top ten hold almost 8.5%. The sample was peripheral blood. The receptor was derived from a woman in her seventies with acute or convalescent COVID-19. V gene TRBV2 combines with J gene TRBJ1-2; no clear D gene. Here the CDR3 reads CASSDSRRGYTF. In DNA form, the CDR3 reads TGTGCCAGCAGTGACTCGAGGCGAGGCTACACCTTC.